This T cell receptor (beta chain) was sequenced during a study of T cells after posttransplantation cyclophosphamide. This table comes from immunoSEQ multiplex PCR, and its TCRdb copy is limited to in-frame clones, with some not included. The sample includes 5,000 to 7,500 clones, 60% to 80% of them seen just once. As regards this clone: Its antigen is undetermined.

Trimming at V came to 3 bases and at J to 7 bases, leaving 10 bases not matched to a gene. The CDR3 covers 15 residues. The germline CDR1 and CDR2 sequences are MNHNS and SASEGT. A marrow graft followed busulfan-fludarabine conditioning, with cyclophosphamide on days +3 and +4. Overall study results and limits: Later post-transplant blood repertoires were often dominated by donor CD8+ memory clones. After PTCy, TRB diversity resembled that of CNI/methotrexate controls. Tissue-infiltrating T cells from skin or gut overlapped little with blood T cells.

The receptor comes from a male patient aged 25-45 years who received an allogeneic stem cell transplant from a related donor, was CMV-positive, and had acute GVHD only. Some of the T cells may derive from the graft donor. The chain carries TRBV6-1 and TRBJ2-5, with TRBD2 matching over 8 bases. Sequences were derived from PBMCs, sampled less than 1,500 days after allogeneic stem cell transplant with posttransplant cyclophosphamide. The CDR3 region has the DNA TGTGCCAGCAGTGAGGGCGGGGGGCTGCCTGGGACCCAGTACTTC. This sequence encodes CASSEGGGLPGTQYF.